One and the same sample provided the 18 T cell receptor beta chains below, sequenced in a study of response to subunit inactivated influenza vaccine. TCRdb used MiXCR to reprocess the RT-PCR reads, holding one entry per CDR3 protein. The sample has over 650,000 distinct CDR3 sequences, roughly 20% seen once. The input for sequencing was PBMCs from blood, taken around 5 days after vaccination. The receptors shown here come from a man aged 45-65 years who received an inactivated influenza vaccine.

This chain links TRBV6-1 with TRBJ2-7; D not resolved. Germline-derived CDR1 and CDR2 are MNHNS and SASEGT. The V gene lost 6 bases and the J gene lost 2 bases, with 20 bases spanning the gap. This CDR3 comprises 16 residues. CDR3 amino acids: CASSLTRSNTAYEQYF. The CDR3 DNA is TGTGCCAGCAGCTTGACAAGGTCTAATACGGCCTACGAGCAGTACTTC.

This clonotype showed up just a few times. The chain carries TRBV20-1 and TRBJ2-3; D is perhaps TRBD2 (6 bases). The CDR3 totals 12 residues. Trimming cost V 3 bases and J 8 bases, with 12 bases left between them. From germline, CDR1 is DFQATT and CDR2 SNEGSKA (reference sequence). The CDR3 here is CSASGGPGTQYF. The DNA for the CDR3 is TGCAGTGCTAGTGGAGGGCCGGGTACGCAGTATTTT.

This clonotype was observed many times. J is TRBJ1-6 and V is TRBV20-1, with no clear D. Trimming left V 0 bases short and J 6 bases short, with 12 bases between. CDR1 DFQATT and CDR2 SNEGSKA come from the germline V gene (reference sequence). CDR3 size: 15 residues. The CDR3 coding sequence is TGCAGTGCTAGAGAAACGTTTTCTTCTAATTCACCCCTCCACTTT. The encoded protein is CSARETFSSNSPLHF.

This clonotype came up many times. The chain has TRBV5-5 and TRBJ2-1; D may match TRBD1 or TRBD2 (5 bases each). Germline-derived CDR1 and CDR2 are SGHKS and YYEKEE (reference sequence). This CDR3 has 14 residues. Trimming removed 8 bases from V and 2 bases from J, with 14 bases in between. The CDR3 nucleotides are TGTGCCAGTTACTCGGGGCAGACCTACAATGAGCAGTTCTTC. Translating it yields CASYSGQTYNEQFF.

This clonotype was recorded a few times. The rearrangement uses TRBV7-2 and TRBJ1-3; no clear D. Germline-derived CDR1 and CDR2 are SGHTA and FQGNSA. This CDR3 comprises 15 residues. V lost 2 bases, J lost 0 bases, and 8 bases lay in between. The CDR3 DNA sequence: TGTGCCAGCAGCTTACTCCAGAGCTCTGGAAACACCATATATTTT. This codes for CASSLLQSSGNTIYF.

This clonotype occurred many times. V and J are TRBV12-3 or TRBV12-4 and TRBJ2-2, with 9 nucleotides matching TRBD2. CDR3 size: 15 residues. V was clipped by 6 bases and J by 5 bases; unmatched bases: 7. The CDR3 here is CASSTTSGFTGELFF. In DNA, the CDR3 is TGTGCCAGCAGCACGACTAGCGGATTTACCGGGGAGCTGTTTTTT.

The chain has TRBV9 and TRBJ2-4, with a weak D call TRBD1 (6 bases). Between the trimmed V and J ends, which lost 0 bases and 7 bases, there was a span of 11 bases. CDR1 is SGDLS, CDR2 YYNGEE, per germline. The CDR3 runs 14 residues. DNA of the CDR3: TGTGCCAGCAGCGTAGCTACAGGGATGAACATTCAGTACTTC. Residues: CASSVATGMNIQYF.

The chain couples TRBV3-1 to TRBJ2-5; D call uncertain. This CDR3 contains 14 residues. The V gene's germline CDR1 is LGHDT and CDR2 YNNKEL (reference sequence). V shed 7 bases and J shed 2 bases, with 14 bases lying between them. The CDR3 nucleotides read TGTGCCAGCAATGCCCAACCGTTTCAAGAGACCCAGTACTTC. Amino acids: CASNAQPFQETQYF.

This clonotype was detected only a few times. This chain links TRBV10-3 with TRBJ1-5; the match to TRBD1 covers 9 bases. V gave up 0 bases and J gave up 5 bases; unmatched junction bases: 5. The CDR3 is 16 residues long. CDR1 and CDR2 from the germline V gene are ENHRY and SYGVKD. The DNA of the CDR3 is TGTGCCATCAGTGAGTCGTTGGGACAGGGAGATCAGCCCCAGCATTTT. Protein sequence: CAISESLGQGDQPQHF.

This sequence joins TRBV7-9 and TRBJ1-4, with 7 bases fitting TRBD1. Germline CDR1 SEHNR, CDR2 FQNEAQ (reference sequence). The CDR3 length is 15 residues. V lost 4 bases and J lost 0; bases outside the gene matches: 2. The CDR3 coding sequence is TGTGCCAGCAGCTCAGGGACAGCAACTAATGAAAAACTGTTTTTT. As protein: CASSSGTATNEKLFF.

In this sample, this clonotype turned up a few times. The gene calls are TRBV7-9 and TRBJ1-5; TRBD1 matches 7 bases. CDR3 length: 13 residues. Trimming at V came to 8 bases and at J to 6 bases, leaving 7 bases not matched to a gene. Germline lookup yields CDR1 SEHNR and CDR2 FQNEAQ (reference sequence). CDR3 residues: CASGQELGQPQHF. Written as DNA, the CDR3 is TGTGCCAGCGGACAGGAGTTAGGTCAGCCCCAGCATTTT.

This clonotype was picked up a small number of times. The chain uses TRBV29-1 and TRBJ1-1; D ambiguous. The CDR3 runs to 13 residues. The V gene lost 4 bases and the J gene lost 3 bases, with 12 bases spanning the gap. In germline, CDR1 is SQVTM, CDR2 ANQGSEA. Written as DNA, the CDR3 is TGCAGCGTTGTCACGCGTTTCCACACTGAAGCTTTCTTT. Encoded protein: CSVVTRFHTEAFF.

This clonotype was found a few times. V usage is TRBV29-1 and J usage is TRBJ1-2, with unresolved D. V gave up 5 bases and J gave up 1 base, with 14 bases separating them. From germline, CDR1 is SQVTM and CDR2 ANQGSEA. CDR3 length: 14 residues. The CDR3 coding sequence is TGCAGCGTTACTCTCGACGGACTTAACTATGGCTACACCTTC. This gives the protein CSVTLDGLNYGYTF.

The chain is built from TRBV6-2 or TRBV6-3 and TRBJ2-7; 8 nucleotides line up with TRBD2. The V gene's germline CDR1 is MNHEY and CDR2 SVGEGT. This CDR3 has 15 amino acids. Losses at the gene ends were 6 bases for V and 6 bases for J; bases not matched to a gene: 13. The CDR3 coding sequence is TGTGCCAGCAGCGCGCGGACTAGCAGTGTAGGCGAGCAGTACTTC. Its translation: CASSARTSSVGEQYF.

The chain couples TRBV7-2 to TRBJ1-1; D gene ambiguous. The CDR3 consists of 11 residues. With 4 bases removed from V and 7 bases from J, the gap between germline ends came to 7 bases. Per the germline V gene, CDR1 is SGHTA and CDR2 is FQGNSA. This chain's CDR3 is CASSSWSEAFF. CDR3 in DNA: TGTGCCAGCAGCTCGTGGAGTGAAGCTTTCTTT.

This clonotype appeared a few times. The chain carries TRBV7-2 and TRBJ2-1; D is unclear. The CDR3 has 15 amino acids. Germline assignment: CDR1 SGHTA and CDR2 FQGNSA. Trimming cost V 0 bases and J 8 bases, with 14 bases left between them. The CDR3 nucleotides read TGTGCCAGCAGCTTAGCATCACAACGAAGCCATGAGCAGTTCTTC. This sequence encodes CASSLASQRSHEQFF.

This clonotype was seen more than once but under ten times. CDR3 region: CASSFFTGANQPQHF. DNA of the CDR3: TGTGCCAGCAGCTTTTTCACGGGGGCCAATCAGCCCCAGCATTTT. V and J are TRBV7-2 and TRBJ1-5, with a tentative D call TRBD1 (6 bases). The CDR3 runs 15 residues. Trimming took off 3 bases at V and 3 bases at J, with 12 bases between the two ends. Germline V gene lookup returns CDR1 SGHTA and CDR2 FQGNSA.

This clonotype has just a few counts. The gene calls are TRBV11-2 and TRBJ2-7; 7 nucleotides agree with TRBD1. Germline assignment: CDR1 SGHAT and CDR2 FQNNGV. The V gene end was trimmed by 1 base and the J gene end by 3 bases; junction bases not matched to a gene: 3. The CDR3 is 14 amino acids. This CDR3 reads CASSLAWTGYEQYF. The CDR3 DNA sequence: TGTGCCAGCAGCTTAGCGTGGACAGGCTACGAGCAGTACTTC. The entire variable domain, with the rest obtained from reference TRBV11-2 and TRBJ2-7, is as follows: EAGVAQSPRYKIIEKRQSVAFWCNPISGHATLYWYQQILGQGPKLLIQFQNNGVVDDSQLPKDRFSAERLKGVDSTLKIQPAKLEDSAVYLCASSLAWTGYEQYFGPGTRLTVT.